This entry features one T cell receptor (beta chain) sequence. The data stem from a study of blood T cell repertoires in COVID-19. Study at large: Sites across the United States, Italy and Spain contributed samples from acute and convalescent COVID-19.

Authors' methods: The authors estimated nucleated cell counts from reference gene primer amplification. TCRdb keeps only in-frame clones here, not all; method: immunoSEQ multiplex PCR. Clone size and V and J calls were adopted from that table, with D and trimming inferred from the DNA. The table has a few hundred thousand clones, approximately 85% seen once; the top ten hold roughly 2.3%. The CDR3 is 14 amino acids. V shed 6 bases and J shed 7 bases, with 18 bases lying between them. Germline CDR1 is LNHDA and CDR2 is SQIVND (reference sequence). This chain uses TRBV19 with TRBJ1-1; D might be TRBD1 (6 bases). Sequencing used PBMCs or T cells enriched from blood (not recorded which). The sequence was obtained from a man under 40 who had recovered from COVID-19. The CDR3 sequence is CASRPTGGVREAFF. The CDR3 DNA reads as TGTGCCAGTAGGCCGACAGGTGGAGTACGTGAAGCTTTCTTT.